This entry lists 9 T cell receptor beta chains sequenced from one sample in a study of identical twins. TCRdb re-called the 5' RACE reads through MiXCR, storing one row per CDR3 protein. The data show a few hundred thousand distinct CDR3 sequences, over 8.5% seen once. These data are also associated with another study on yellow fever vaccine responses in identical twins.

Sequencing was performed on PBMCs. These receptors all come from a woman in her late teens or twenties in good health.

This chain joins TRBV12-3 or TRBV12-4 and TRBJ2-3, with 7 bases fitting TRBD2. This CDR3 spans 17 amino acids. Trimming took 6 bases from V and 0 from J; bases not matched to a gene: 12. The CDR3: CASSPKLADPSTDTQYF. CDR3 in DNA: TGTGCCAGCAGCCCCAAGCTAGCGGACCCTAGCACAGATACGCAGTATTTT.

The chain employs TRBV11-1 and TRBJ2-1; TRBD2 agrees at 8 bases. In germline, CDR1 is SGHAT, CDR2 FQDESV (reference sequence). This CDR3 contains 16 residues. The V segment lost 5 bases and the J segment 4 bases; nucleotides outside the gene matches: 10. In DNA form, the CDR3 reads TGTGCCAGCAGCCGACCCGAGACTAGCGCATACAATGAGCAGTTCTTC. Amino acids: CASSRPETSAYNEQFF.

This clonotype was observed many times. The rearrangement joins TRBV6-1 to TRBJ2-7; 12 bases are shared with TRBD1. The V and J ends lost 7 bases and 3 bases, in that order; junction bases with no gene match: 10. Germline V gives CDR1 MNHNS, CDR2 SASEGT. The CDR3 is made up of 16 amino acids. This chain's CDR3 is CASTMKRDRGLYEQYF. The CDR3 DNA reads TGTGCCAGCACCATGAAACGGGACAGGGGGCTCTACGAGCAGTACTTC.

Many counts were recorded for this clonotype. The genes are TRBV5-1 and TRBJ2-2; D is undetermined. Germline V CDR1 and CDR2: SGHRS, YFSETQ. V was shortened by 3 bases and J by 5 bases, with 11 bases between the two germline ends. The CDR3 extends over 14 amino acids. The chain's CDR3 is CASSYRSYTGELFF. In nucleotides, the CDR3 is TGCGCCAGCAGCTATCGTTCATATACCGGGGAGCTGTTTTTT.

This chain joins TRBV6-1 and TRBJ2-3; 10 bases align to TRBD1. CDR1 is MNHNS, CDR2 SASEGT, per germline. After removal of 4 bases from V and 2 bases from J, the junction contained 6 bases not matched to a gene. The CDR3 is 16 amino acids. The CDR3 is CASSAQTGGNTDTQYF. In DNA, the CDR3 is TGTGCCAGCAGTGCTCAGACAGGGGGCAACACAGATACGCAGTATTTT.

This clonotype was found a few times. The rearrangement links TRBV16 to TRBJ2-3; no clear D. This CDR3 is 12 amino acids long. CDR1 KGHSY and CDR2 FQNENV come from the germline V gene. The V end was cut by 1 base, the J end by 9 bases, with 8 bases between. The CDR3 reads CASSQWLETQYF. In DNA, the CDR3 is TGTGCCAGCAGCCAATGGTTGGAAACGCAGTATTTT. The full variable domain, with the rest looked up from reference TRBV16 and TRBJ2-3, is GEEVAQTPKHLVRGEGQKAKLYCAPIKGHSYVFWYQQVLKNEFKFLISFQNENVFDETGMPKERFSAKCLPNSPCSLEIQATKLEDSAVYFCASSQWLETQYFGPGTRLTVL.

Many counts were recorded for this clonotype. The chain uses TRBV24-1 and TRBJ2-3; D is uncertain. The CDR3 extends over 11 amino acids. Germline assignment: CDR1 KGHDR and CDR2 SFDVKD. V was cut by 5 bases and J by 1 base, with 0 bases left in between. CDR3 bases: TGTGCCACCAGTGGCACAGATACGCAGTATTTT. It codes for CATSGTDTQYF.

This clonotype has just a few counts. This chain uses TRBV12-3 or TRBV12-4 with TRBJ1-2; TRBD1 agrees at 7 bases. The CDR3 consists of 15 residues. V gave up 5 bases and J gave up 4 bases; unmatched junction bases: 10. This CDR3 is CASSRTGDRVYGYTF. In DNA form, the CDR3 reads TGTGCCAGCAGTCGAACAGGGGATAGAGTCTATGGCTACACCTTC.

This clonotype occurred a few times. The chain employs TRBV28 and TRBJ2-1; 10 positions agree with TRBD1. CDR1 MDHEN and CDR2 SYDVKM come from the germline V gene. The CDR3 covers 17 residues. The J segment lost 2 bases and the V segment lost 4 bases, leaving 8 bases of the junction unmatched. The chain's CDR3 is CASSSLWGTGAYNEQFF. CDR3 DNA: TGTGCCAGCAGTTCCCTCTGGGGGACAGGGGCCTACAATGAGCAGTTCTTC.